This T cell receptor (beta chain) was sequenced in a study of blood T cell repertoires in COVID-19. The CDR3 is 13 amino acids. From germline, CDR1 is KGHSH and CDR2 LQKENI. V was cut by 5 bases and J by 3 bases, with 8 bases left in between. Assay: immunoSEQ multiplex PCR; the TCRdb copy retains only in-frame clones and omits some. Found here are 90,000 to 120,000 clones, approximately 83% of them singletons; the top ten hold roughly 2.7%. The receptor was derived from a woman between 45 and 65 years old who had recovered from COVID-19. The V call is TRBV18, the J call TRBJ1-5, with D unresolved. Sequenced: PBMCs or T cells enriched from blood (not recorded which). In DNA, the CDR3 is TGTGCCAGCTCAGAAACAATCAATCAGCCCCAGCATTTT. Protein sequence: CASSETINQPQHF.